The 8 T cell receptor beta chains given below trace back to one sample, sequenced in a study of cytomegalovirus exposure and HLA in healthy donors. Use of 60 Vbeta and 13 Jbeta primers characterized the PCR. This table comes from immunoSEQ multiplex PCR, and its TCRdb copy is limited to in-frame clones, with some not included. The data show roughly 68,000 clones, more than 60% seen once. Sequencing was carried out using PBMCs. Every receptor here comes from a male donor in good health and CMV-seropositive.

V usage is TRBV9 and J usage is TRBJ1-5; no clear D. Germline values: CDR1 SGDLS, CDR2 YYNGEE. The length of the CDR3 is 15 residues. Trimming pared 3 bases from V and 1 base from J, leaving 11 bases between. The CDR3 sequence is CASSAGFGSNQPQHF. For the CDR3, the DNA is TGTGCCAGCAGCGCGGGATTTGGGAGCAATCAGCCCCAGCATTTT. Full variable domain (outside the CDR3, taken from reference TRBV9 and TRBJ1-5): DSGVTQTPKHLITATGQRVTLRCSPRSGDLSVYWYQQSLDQGLQFLIQYYNGEERAKGNILERFSAQQFPDLHSELNLSSLELGDSALYFCASSAGFGSNQPQHFGDGTRLSIL.

J is TRBJ1-2 and V is TRBV5-6, with D tentatively TRBD1 (6 bases). Looked up from germline, CDR1 is SGHDT and CDR2 is YYEEEE. V was pared by 4 bases and J by 9 bases, with 16 bases between. The CDR3 has 13 amino acids. The CDR3 is CASSPKDRSSYTF. In DNA, the CDR3 is TGTGCCAGCAGCCCAAAGGACAGATCTAGCTACACCTTC.

This sequence joins TRBV9 and TRBJ1-2; D is uncertain. Germline CDR1 and CDR2: SGDLS and YYNGEE. Trimming removed 0 bases from V and 0 bases from J, with 6 bases in between. The CDR3 spans 14 residues. The CDR3 DNA reads TGTGCCAGCAGCGTAGGGCAGGCTAACTATGGCTACACCTTC. This codes for CASSVGQANYGYTF. The entire variable domain, with the rest obtained from reference TRBV9 and TRBJ1-2, is as follows: DSGVTQTPKHLITATGQRVTLRCSPRSGDLSVYWYQQSLDQGLQFLIQYYNGEERAKGNILERFSAQQFPDLHSELNLSSLELGDSALYFCASSVGQANYGYTFGSGTRLTVV.

The chain uses TRBV5-8 and TRBJ2-5; 13 nucleotides align to TRBD2. The CDR3 is 15 residues long. Germline CDR1 and CDR2: SGHTS and YDEGEE. V shed 3 bases and J 5 bases; nucleotides not matched to a gene: 4. The CDR3 is CASSSGLAGKETQYF. CDR3 coding DNA: TGTGCCAGCAGCTCGGGACTAGCGGGGAAGGAGACCCAGTACTTC.

The chain couples TRBV4-1 to TRBJ1-1; D is possibly TRBD1 (6 bases). The CDR3 sequence is 13 residues long. Germline values: CDR1 MGHRA, CDR2 YSYEKL. V lost 1 base, J lost 6 bases, and 9 bases lay in between. In nucleotides, the CDR3 is TGCGCCAGCAGCCAAGTTTCAGGGGCTGAAGCTTTCTTT. Translating gives CASSQVSGAEAFF.

This chain joins TRBV27 and TRBJ2-3; unclear D gene. Trimming removed 5 bases at V and 3 bases at J, with 6 bases between. The CDR3 is 12 residues long. Germline V gene sequence: CDR1 MNHEY, CDR2 SMNVEV (reference sequence). For the CDR3, the DNA is TGTGCCAGCAGTCTAGGTACAGATACGCAGTATTTT. Residues: CASSLGTDTQYF.

The V gene is TRBV9, the J gene TRBJ1-3; D perhaps matches TRBD1 (6 bases). Trimming took 4 bases from V and 8 from J, leaving 19 bases between them. Looked up from germline, CDR1 is SGDLS and CDR2 is YYNGEE. The CDR3 covers 15 residues. CDR3 DNA: TGTGCCAGCAGCCCAGAGGGCCAGGGGTTGGACACCATATATTTT. It specifies CASSPEGQGLDTIYF.

V gene TRBV4-3 combines with J gene TRBJ1-4; D gene unclear. V shed 4 bases and J shed 3 bases, with 12 bases lying between them. Germline lookup yields CDR1 LGHNA and CDR2 YSLEER. The CDR3 spans 15 residues. CDR3 nucleotides: TGCGCCAGCAGCCCCGAGGGTCTTGCTAATGAAAAACTGTTTTTT. It yields the protein CASSPEGLANEKLFF.